These 8 T cell receptor beta chains came from one sample sequenced in a study of T-cell reconstitution after alpha-beta-depleted transplantation in children. The TCRbeta library incorporated unique molecular identifiers. One entry per CDR3 protein results from TCRdb running MiXCR on the PCR reads. Of about 110,000 distinct CDR3 sequences in the sample, approximately 6.4% were seen once. The source was PBMCs, mostly from graft donor cells, collected 360 days after TCRalphabeta/CD19-depleted stem cell transplant. These receptors were taken from a male patient aged 2 to 10 who had a stem cell transplant for acute lymphoblastic leukemia, so the T cells may come from the graft donor.

As regards this clonotype: This may come from a read error, since a much larger clone is one base off. This rearrangement joins TRBV7-9 to TRBJ2-7; D call uncertain. Germline lookup yields CDR1 SEHNR and CDR2 FQNEAQ (reference sequence). CDR3 length: 14 amino acids. The CDR3 loop is CPSSTPWSSYEQYF. The DNA of the CDR3 is TGTCCCAGCAGCACCCCCTGGAGCTCCTACGAGCAGTACTTC.

On this clonotype: A clone one base away is much larger, so this may be a read error. V usage is TRBV20-1 and J usage is TRBJ2-2; 10 bases line up with TRBD2. The CDR3 runs 19 residues. Germline V gene lookup returns CDR1 DFQATT and CDR2 SNEGSKA (reference sequence). For the CDR3, the DNA is TGCTGTGCTAGAGATTGGACATTGAGCGGGAGGGCCTTTGGCGGGGAGCTGTTTTTT. This sequence encodes CCARDWTLSGRAFGGELFF.

This clonotype has only a few counts. The CDR3 protein is CASSTSGYYEQYF. CDR3 nucleotides: TGCGCCAGCAGTACTAGCGGATACTACGAGCAGTACTTC. The chain combines TRBV5-1 with TRBJ2-7, with TRBD2 matching 8 bases. V shed 5 bases and J 3 bases; nucleotides not matched to a gene: 4. The V gene's germline CDR1 is SGHRS and CDR2 YFSETQ. The CDR3 extends over 13 amino acids.

The sample holds many counts of this clonotype. The V and J genes are TRBV5-1 and TRBJ2-7; D ambiguous. The germline V gene encodes CDR1 SGHRS and CDR2 YFSETQ. V lost 1 base to trimming and J lost 2 bases, with 7 bases between them. The CDR3 contains 13 residues. The CDR3 bases are TGCGCCAGCAGCTTGTTCGGGCCCTACGAGCAGTACTTC. Protein product: CASSLFGPYEQYF.

This clonotype was detected ten times or more. The chain combines TRBV7-8 with TRBJ2-3; 7 nucleotides agree with TRBD1. Germline values: CDR1 SGHVS, CDR2 FQNEAQ. CDR3 length: 16 amino acids. V lost 2 bases, J lost 2 bases, and 7 bases stayed unmatched. The CDR3 nucleotides are TGTGCCAGCAGCTTATTGTTCACAGGGGACACAGATACGCAGTATTTT. Residues: CASSLLFTGDTDTQYF.

This clonotype has a count of ten or more. The chain links TRBV20-1 to TRBJ2-1, with a weak D call TRBD2 (5 bases). The CDR3 runs to 12 residues. Germline-derived CDR1 and CDR2 are DFQATT and SNEGSKA (reference sequence). The V gene lost 6 bases and the J gene lost 8 bases, with 14 bases spanning the gap. In DNA, the CDR3 is TGCAGTGCCCCGGACGGAGGATATGAGCAGTTCTTC. It specifies CSAPDGGYEQFF.

With respect to this clonotype: Germline is not matched at one junction end, which may reflect a read error. The chain joins TRBV7-3 to TRBJ2-1; TRBD2 matches 12 bases. The germline gives CDR1 SGHTA, CDR2 FQGTGA. This CDR3 spans 16 amino acids. The CDR3: CASSLLAGGSYNDQFF. The CDR3 DNA follows: TGTGCCAGCAGCTTACTAGCGGGAGGGTCCTACAATGACCAGTTCTTC.

The chain employs TRBV15 and TRBJ2-7, with a tentative D call TRBD2 (7 bases). Germline lookup yields CDR1 LNHNV and CDR2 YYDKDF (reference sequence). There are 16 residues in the CDR3. V was trimmed by 1 base and J by 0 bases, leaving 13 bases between them. CDR3 in DNA: TGTGCCACCAGCAGAGCTTGGGGGGGCGTCTCCTACGAGCAGTACTTC. Translating gives CATSRAWGGVSYEQYF.